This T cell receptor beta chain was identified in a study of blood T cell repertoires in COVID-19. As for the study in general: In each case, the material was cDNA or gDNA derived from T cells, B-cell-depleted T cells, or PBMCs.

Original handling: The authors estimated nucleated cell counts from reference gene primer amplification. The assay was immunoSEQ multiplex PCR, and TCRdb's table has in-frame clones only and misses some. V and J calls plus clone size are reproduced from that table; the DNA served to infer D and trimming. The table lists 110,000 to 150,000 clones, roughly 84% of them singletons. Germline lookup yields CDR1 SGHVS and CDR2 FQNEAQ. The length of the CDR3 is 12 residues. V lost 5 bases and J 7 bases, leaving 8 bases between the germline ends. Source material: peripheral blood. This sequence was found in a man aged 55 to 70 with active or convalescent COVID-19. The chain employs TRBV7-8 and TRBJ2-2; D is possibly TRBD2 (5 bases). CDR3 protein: CASSARGGELFF. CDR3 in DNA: TGTGCCAGCAGCGCCCGGGGCGGGGAGCTGTTTTTT.